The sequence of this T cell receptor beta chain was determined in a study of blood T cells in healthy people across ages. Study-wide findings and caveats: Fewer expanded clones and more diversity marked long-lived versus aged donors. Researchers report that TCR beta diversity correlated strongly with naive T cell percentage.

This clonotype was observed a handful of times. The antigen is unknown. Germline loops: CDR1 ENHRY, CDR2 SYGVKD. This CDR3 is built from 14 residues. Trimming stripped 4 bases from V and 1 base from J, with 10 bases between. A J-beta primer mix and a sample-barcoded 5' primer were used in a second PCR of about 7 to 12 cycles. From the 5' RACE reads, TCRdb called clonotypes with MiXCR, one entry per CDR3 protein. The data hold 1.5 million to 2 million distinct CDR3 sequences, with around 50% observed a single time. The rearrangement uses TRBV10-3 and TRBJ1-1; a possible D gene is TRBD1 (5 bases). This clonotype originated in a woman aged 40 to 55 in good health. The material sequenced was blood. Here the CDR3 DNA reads TGTGCCATCAGTGGGGGCAGCCCGAACACTGAAGCTTTCTTT. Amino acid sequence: CAISGGSPNTEAFF.